The 15 T cell receptor beta chains given below trace back to one sample, sequenced in a study of CD8+ T cells in alopecia areata. Reverse transcribed after extraction, RNA yielded cDNA as the sequencing template. TCRdb's copy holds only in-frame clones and misses some; the assay was immunoSEQ multiplex PCR. The table includes some 99,000 clones, roughly 47% detected once. Sequenced input: CD4+ T cells sorted from blood. These receptors were taken from a human donor with alopecia areata.

This clone was counted a few times. The rearrangement uses TRBV2 and TRBJ2-3; 10 bases are a match to TRBD2. Germline CDR1 reads SNHLY; CDR2 reads FYNNEI. The CDR3 is made up of 15 amino acids. V shed 5 bases, J shed 3 bases, and the junction held 5 bases outside the gene matches. The CDR3 reads CASSKGLAVTDTQYF. CDR3 bases: TGTGCCAGCAGTAAAGGACTAGCGGTAACAGATACGCAGTATTTT.

The chain links TRBV4-1 to TRBJ2-5; no clear D. The CDR3 has 16 amino acids. Trimming shortened V by 3 bases and J by 2 bases, and 16 bases separated the two germline ends. Germline lookup yields CDR1 MGHRA and CDR2 YSYEKL. The CDR3: CASSHVPGDTQETQYF. CDR3 nucleotide sequence: TGCGCCAGCAGCCATGTCCCCGGCGATACGCAAGAGACCCAGTACTTC.

The CDR3 region has the DNA TGTGCCAGCAGTCCTCGGACTAGCGGGGCGACAGATACGCAGTATTTT. Translating it yields CASSPRTSGATDTQYF. The chain carries TRBV25-1 and TRBJ2-3; TRBD2 matches at 12 bases. The CDR3 contains 16 residues. The germline V gene has CDR1 MGHDK and CDR2 SYGVNS. The V gene end was trimmed by 5 bases and the J gene end by 3 bases; junction bases not matched to a gene: 6.

The chain joins TRBV27 to TRBJ2-7, with TRBD1 matching 7 bases. J was trimmed by 2 bases and V by 6 bases; bases with no gene match: 22. CDR1 is MNHEY and CDR2 is SMNVEV in the germline V gene (reference sequence). CDR3 length equals 19 residues. CDR3 DNA: TGTGCCAGCAGCACATACTTCGGGACAGCCGGAGGCCAGCCCTACGAGCAGTACTTC. Its translation: CASSTYFGTAGGQPYEQYF.

This clone has just a few counts. The gene calls are TRBV11-2 and TRBJ2-7; 9 bases are shared with TRBD1. The CDR3 covers 16 residues. Germline V gene sequence: CDR1 SGHAT, CDR2 FQNNGV. After removal of 5 bases from V and 4 bases from J, the junction contained 12 bases not matched to a gene. CDR3: CASSPLSRQGVYEQYF. The CDR3 nucleotides are TGTGCCAGCAGCCCCCTCTCGAGACAGGGGGTTTACGAGCAGTACTTC.

The chain is built from TRBV19 and TRBJ2-6; D is ambiguous. Germline values: CDR1 LNHDA, CDR2 SQIVND (reference sequence). The CDR3 loop spans 14 amino acids. V dropped 10 bases and J dropped 0 bases, with 10 bases sitting between them. The CDR3: CATKDISGANVLTF. CDR3 in DNA: TGTGCCACCAAGGATATCTCTGGGGCCAACGTCCTGACTTTC.

V is TRBV2 and J is TRBJ2-3, with 7 bases lining up with TRBD1. The CDR3 covers 14 residues. Germline CDR1 SNHLY, CDR2 FYNNEI. V lost 6 bases, J lost 4 bases, and 7 bases stayed unmatched. The CDR3: CASSQDRMADTQYF. The CDR3 coding sequence is TGTGCCAGCAGCCAGGACAGGATGGCAGATACGCAGTATTTT.

The DNA of the CDR3 is TGCAGCGTTGAAGAATACAGATCCTACGAGCAGTACTTC. Protein product: CSVEEYRSYEQYF. The chain has TRBV29-1 and TRBJ2-7; D remains unclear. The CDR3 has 13 amino acids. The germline V gene encodes CDR1 SQVTM and CDR2 ANQGSEA. The germline V and J ends were trimmed by 0 bases and 1 base, with 7 bases remaining between them.

This clone showed up just a few times. This chain joins TRBV29-1 and TRBJ2-5, with 8 positions matching TRBD2. The end of the DNA fits TRBJ2-7 better, so the J call may be wrong. CDR1 and CDR2 (germline): SQVTM, ANQGSEA. This CDR3 is 13 amino acids long. CDR3 residues: CSVVQREYNEQYF. In DNA, the CDR3 is TGCAGCGTTGTCCAGCGGGAGTACAACGAGCAGTACTTC.

Regarding this clone: In the same sample, other DNA sequences code for this CDR3. The CDR3 spells CASSLQGTYGYTF. The CDR3 DNA follows: TGTGCCAGCAGTTTACAGGGAACTTATGGCTACACCTTC. The J gene is TRBJ1-2, the V gene TRBV6-5, with a tentative D call TRBD1 (6 bases). The CDR3 is 13 amino acids. Trimming removed 4 bases from V and 5 bases from J, with 11 bases in between. Germline V gene sequence: CDR1 MNHEY, CDR2 SVGAGI.

CDR3 in amino acids: CASSEGIGPQETQYF. The CDR3 DNA reads as TGTGCCAGCAGTGAGGGGATCGGGCCCCAAGAGACCCAGTACTTC. The gene calls are TRBV6-6 and TRBJ2-5; either TRBD1 or TRBD2 may supply D (5 bases each). Per germline, CDR1 MNHNY and CDR2 SVGAGI (reference sequence). This CDR3 has 15 residues. V was shortened by 5 bases and J by 1 base, with 14 bases between the two germline ends.

This chain uses TRBV2 with TRBJ1-1; D might be TRBD1 (6 bases). The CDR3 has 14 residues. V lost 0 bases to trimming and J lost 5 bases, with 10 bases between them. CDR1 SNHLY and CDR2 FYNNEI come from the germline V gene. The CDR3 is CASSEAGRGTEAFF. As DNA, the CDR3 is TGTGCCAGCAGTGAAGCGGGCAGGGGAACTGAAGCTTTCTTT.

The rearrangement uses TRBV5-1 and TRBJ2-2; D is possibly TRBD1 (6 bases). There are 14 residues in the CDR3. Germline loops: CDR1 SGHRS, CDR2 YFSETQ. V was shortened by 4 bases and J by 1 base, with 8 bases between the two germline ends. CDR3 DNA: TGCGCCAGCAGCCCGACAGGGAACACCGGGGAGCTGTTTTTT. This codes for CASSPTGNTGELFF.

Concerning this clone: This same CDR3 is encoded by further DNA sequences in the sample. The chain links TRBV7-2 to TRBJ1-5; 9 bases match TRBD1. The junction had 4 bases not matched to a gene; V was cut back by 1 base and J by 3 bases. This CDR3 comprises 16 residues. Germline V lookup: CDR1 SGHTA, CDR2 FQGNSA. CDR3 protein: CASSLGLQGANQPQHF. CDR3 DNA sequence: TGTGCCAGCAGCTTAGGTCTACAGGGGGCCAATCAGCCCCAGCATTTT.

This clone was seen only a few times. The chain couples TRBV7-9 to TRBJ2-4; D is unclear. This CDR3 region has 10 residues. The germline gives CDR1 SEHNR, CDR2 FQNEAQ (reference sequence). CDR3 DNA sequence: TGTGCGATTGGTGAAAACATTCAGTACTTC. Its translation: CAIGENIQYF.